The clone carrying this T cell receptor (beta chain) came up many times. The antigen is not known. The CDR3 has 13 amino acids. Deletions cut 4 bases from V and 0 bases from J, with 4 bases between. Germline V gene data show CDR1 as SGDLS and CDR2 as YYNGEE. MiXCR, applied by TCRdb to the RT-PCR reads, yields one record per CDR3 protein. The sample comprises under 550,000 distinct CDR3 sequences, approximately 7.7% of which are singletons, and over 10% rests with the top ten. The data originate from a study of response to subunit inactivated influenza vaccine. Study-level results: The authors proposed limited new T cell recruitment per seasonal influenza vaccination.

This chain uses TRBV9 with TRBJ2-2; no reliable D call. The source of this sequence is a man aged 45 to 70 who received an inactivated influenza vaccine. Here the sequenced sample was PBMCs from blood, taken around 25 months after vaccination. The CDR3 protein is CASSFTNTGELFF. CDR3 bases: TGTGCCAGCAGCTTTACGAACACCGGGGAGCTGTTTTTT. Full variable domain (rest looked up from reference TRBV9 and TRBJ2-2): DSGVTQTPKHLITATGQRVTLRCSPRSGDLSVYWYQQSLDQGLQFLIQYYNGEERAKGNILERFSAQQFPDLHSELNLSSLELGDSALYFCASSFTNTGELFFGEGSRLTVL.